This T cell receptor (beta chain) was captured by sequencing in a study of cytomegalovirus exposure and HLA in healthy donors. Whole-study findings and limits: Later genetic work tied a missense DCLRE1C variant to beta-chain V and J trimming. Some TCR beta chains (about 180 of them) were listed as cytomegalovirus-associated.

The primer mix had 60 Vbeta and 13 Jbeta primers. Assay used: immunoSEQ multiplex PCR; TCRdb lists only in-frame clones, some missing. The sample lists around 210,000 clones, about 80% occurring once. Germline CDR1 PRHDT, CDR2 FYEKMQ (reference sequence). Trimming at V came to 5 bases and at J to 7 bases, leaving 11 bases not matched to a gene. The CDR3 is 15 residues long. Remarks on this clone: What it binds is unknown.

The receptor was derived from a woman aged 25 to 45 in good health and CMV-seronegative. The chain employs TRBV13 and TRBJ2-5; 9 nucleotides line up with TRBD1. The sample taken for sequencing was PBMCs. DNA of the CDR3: TGTGCCAGCAGCCACGCTAATGACAGGGGGTCGACCCAGTACTTC. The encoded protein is CASSHANDRGSTQYF.